This record looks at one TCR beta chain sequence and its context. Repertoires were generated with immunoSEQ multiplex PCR, while TCRdb's copy carries only in-frame clones and drops some. The sample contains 200,000 to 250,000 clones, about 86% of which appear only once. Clinical history reported by participants formed the basis on which cohorts were assigned. This entry is derived from a study of blood T cell repertoires in COVID-19. For the study at large: In each case, the material was cDNA or gDNA derived from T cells, B-cell-depleted T cells, or PBMCs.

Sequenced material: PBMCs or T cells enriched from blood (not recorded which). This TCR came from a woman between 40 and 55 years old with acute COVID-19.

CDR3 DNA: TGTGCCAGCAGCTTTCTCCGTCCGGGGGTGAACACTGAAGCTTTCTTT. As protein: CASSFLRPGVNTEAFF. The chain joins TRBV13 to TRBJ1-1; D might be TRBD1 (5 bases). The CDR3 runs 16 residues. Germline V gene sequence: CDR1 PRHDT, CDR2 FYEKMQ (reference sequence). Deletions cut 3 bases from V and 0 bases from J, with 14 bases between.